The present T cell receptor (beta chain) was sequenced within a study of T cell repertoires in cytomegalovirus infection. In the study overall: Recently described HLA-C-restricted plus well-studied HLA-B-restricted CMV epitopes were used. An indication of both CMV infection and matching HLA type came from public TCR beta signatures. Study outcomes and limitations: Ex vivo, HLA-C-restricted CMV-specific TCR beta clonotypes prevailed over the rest of the response. Based on cumulative public TCR beta family frequency, carriers of CMV plus the relevant HLA were identified.

V lost 1 base, J lost 6 bases, and 5 bases stayed unmatched. Per germline, CDR1 DFQATT and CDR2 SNEGSKA (reference sequence). The CDR3 extends over 13 amino acids. TCRdb ran MiXCR on the reads and lists one entry per CDR3 protein. The sample carries 600,000 to 700,000 distinct CDR3 sequences, roughly 33% recorded once. For this clonotype: Antigen: not known.

This clonotype originated in a human donor in good health (CMV status not recorded). Some clones in this sample may be carry-over from other donors' samples. The sequencing used cultured PBMCs, collected from culture after CMV antigen stimulation. This rearrangement joins TRBV20-1 to TRBJ1-2, with 7 bases aligning to TRBD1. In DNA, the CDR3 is TGCAGTGCTAGAGTACAGGGGCGAGATGGCTACACCTTC. Translation: CSARVQGRDGYTF.